Listed here are 17 T cell receptor beta chains from one sample, sequenced in a study of T cells in Graves' hyperthyroidism and ophthalmopathy. RNA transcripts gave rise to amplified TCR beta CDR3 regions. HTBI primers drove first-round RT-PCR of the TCR CDR3. TCRdb processed the multiplex PCR reads anew with MiXCR; each CDR3 protein has one entry. Here the sample spans some 500,000 distinct CDR3 sequences, roughly 14% being singletons. Material for sequencing was blood. All receptors derive from a woman aged 18-29 years with Graves' hyperthyroidism.

In this sample, this clonotype turned up a few times. V gene TRBV19 combines with J gene TRBJ1-2; 7 bases line up with TRBD1. Germline V gene lookup returns CDR1 LNHDA and CDR2 SQIVND (reference sequence). The length of the CDR3 is 17 residues. The V and J ends lost 7 bases and 0 bases, in that order; junction bases with no gene match: 14. This CDR3 reads CASKGRTGTETNYGYTF. The CDR3 DNA sequence: TGTGCCAGTAAAGGGAGAACCGGGACAGAAACTAACTATGGCTACACCTTC.

This clonotype came up a few times. Possible read error: a much larger clone is one base away. The chain links TRBV5-1 to TRBJ2-2, with D unclear. Trimming pared 0 bases from V and 4 bases from J, leaving 7 bases between. Looked up from germline, CDR1 is SGHRS and CDR2 is YFSETQ. The CDR3 is made up of 14 amino acids. The CDR3 reads CASSLALGTGELFF. The CDR3 DNA reads TGCGCCAGCAGCTTGGCCTTGGGCACCGGGGAGCTGTTTTTT.

The rearrangement links TRBV20-1 to TRBJ2-5; either TRBD1 or TRBD2 may fit D (5 bases each). V was shortened by 3 bases and J by 9 bases, with 20 bases between the two germline ends. The CDR3 sequence is 14 residues long. The germline gives CDR1 DFQATT, CDR2 SNEGSKA (reference sequence). The CDR3 loop is CSARHREGARAQYF. The DNA of the CDR3 is TGCAGTGCTAGGCACCGTGAAGGGGCGAGGGCCCAGTACTTC.

The chain has TRBV9 and TRBJ1-5; D might be TRBD1 (6 bases). Germline-derived CDR1 and CDR2 are SGDLS and YYNGEE. The CDR3 has 14 amino acids. Trimming left V 0 bases short and J 3 bases short, with 7 bases between. The CDR3 coding sequence is TGTGCCAGCAGCGTAGAGGGGGACAATCAGCCCCAGCATTTT. Its translation: CASSVEGDNQPQHF.

In this sample, this clonotype turned up a few times. The chain is built from TRBV5-1 and TRBJ1-3; no definite D call. Germline-derived CDR1 and CDR2 are SGHRS and YFSETQ. The ends were cut back, 3 bases at V and 0 bases at J, with 19 bases in the middle. This CDR3 spans 18 amino acids. This CDR3 reads CASSWKEVGENSGNTIYF. The CDR3 DNA follows: TGCGCCAGCAGCTGGAAAGAGGTTGGGGAGAACTCTGGAAACACCATATATTTT.

About this clonotype: With a much larger clone just one base away, this may be a read error. The conserved final phenylalanine or tryptophan is absent from the CDR3, which likely points to a read error. The chain joins TRBV2 to TRBJ1-1; D is unclear. The CDR3 covers 11 residues. V lost 6 bases, J lost 4 bases, and 6 bases lay in between. CDR1 is SNHLY and CDR2 is FYNNEI in the germline V gene. The chain's CDR3 is CASRVGTEAFS. DNA of the CDR3: TGTGCCAGCAGGGTAGGCACTGAAGCTTTCTCT.

The chain couples TRBV6-2 or TRBV6-3 to TRBJ1-5; TRBD1 matches 9 bases. Germline CDR1 is MNHEY and CDR2 is SVGEGT. The trim removed 2 bases at V and 5 bases at J, leaving 28 bases unmatched. The CDR3 runs to 23 residues. The CDR3 loop is CASSYISGTGFFSRPTTDQPQHF. CDR3 in DNA: TGTGCCAGCAGTTACATATCCGGGACAGGGTTTTTTTCGAGGCCGACGACCGATCAGCCCCAGCATTTT.

This clonotype has a count of ten or more. This chain connects TRBV29-1 to TRBJ2-7; weak D call: TRBD2 (6 bases). The CDR3 covers 13 residues. CDR1 is SQVTM and CDR2 is ANQGSEA in the germline V gene. Trimming took off 7 bases at V and 1 base at J, with 14 bases between the two ends. The CDR3 sequence: CSGREDKSYEQYF. CDR3 bases: TGCAGCGGCAGGGAGGATAAGTCCTACGAGCAGTACTTC.

In this sample, this clonotype turned up many times. The chain is built from TRBV24-1 and TRBJ2-3; 10 bases map to TRBD2. The junction had 11 bases not matched to a gene; V was cut back by 5 bases and J by 4 bases. Germline-derived CDR1 and CDR2 are KGHDR and SFDVKD. This CDR3 has 17 residues. CDR3 bases: TGTGCCACCAGTGCCTCAGGCCTAGCGGGAGTTCCAGATACGCAGTATTTT. It specifies CATSASGLAGVPDTQYF.

Many counts were recorded for this clonotype. The V and J genes are TRBV2 and TRBJ2-3; D is uncertain. Trimming stripped 8 bases from V and 4 bases from J, with 13 bases between. Germline values: CDR1 SNHLY, CDR2 FYNNEI. The CDR3 is 13 residues long. CDR3 DNA: TGTGCCAGCGGTATCGAACCGGCAGATACGCAGTATTTT. This gives the protein CASGIEPADTQYF.

This clonotype was observed at least ten times. The V and J genes are TRBV20-1 and TRBJ1-3; TRBD1 agrees at 8 bases. The CDR3 loop spans 22 amino acids. The germline V gene encodes CDR1 DFQATT and CDR2 SNEGSKA (reference sequence). V trimming: 1 base; J trimming: 0 bases; junction bases outside the gene matches: 23. CDR3 bases: TGCAGTGCTAGAGTTGGCCTTTTTTCCTCGACGCGACAGGGGAACTCTGGAAACACCATATATTTT. As protein: CSARVGLFSSTRQGNSGNTIYF.

V is TRBV20-1 and J is TRBJ2-1; TRBD2 aligns across 11 bases. With 7 bases clipped from V and 0 bases from J, the junction kept 11 bases outside the gene matches. Germline values: CDR1 DFQATT, CDR2 SNEGSKA (reference sequence). The CDR3 extends over 17 amino acids. This CDR3 reads CSVLAGGRGGSYNEQFF. CDR3 DNA: TGCAGTGTGCTAGCGGGAGGACGGGGGGGCTCCTACAATGAGCAGTTCTTC.

On this clonotype: One end of the junction fails to match germline, which may point to a read error. The chain employs TRBV29-1 and TRBJ1-2; D is perhaps TRBD1 (5 bases). The germline gives CDR1 SQVTM, CDR2 ANQGSEA. The CDR3 is 12 residues long. CDR3 DNA: TGCAGCGTTAAAGACAGAAACTATGGCTACACCTTC. Protein product: CSVKDRNYGYTF.

This clonotype turned up a few times. The chain is built from TRBV11-2 and TRBJ2-7, with D perhaps TRBD2 (5 bases). Between the trimmed V and J ends, which lost 3 bases and 0 bases, there was a span of 12 bases. Germline-derived CDR1 and CDR2 are SGHAT and FQNNGV. This CDR3 region has 15 residues. DNA of the CDR3: TGTGCCAGCAGCTTCCGAGGAACTAGCTCCTACGAGCAGTACTTC. As protein: CASSFRGTSSYEQYF.

This clonotype was seen at least ten times. The J gene is TRBJ2-7, the V gene TRBV12-3 or TRBV12-4; 7 bases map to TRBD1. Trimming at V came to 5 bases and at J to 0 bases, leaving 10 bases not matched to a gene. The CDR3 runs to 16 residues. The CDR3 is CASSRHRGRGSYEQYF. The CDR3 nucleotides are TGTGCCAGCAGTCGTCACAGGGGCCGAGGCTCCTACGAGCAGTACTTC.

This clonotype was picked up many times. The chain is built from TRBV12-3 or TRBV12-4 and TRBJ1-5; D ambiguous. V was shortened by 3 bases and J by 3 bases, with 9 bases between the two germline ends. The CDR3 is 14 amino acids. The CDR3 here is CASSLRHSNQPQHF. The CDR3 DNA reads as TGTGCCAGCAGTTTGAGGCATTCCAATCAGCCCCAGCATTTT.

The table lists this clonotype with many counts. The V gene is TRBV20-1, the J gene TRBJ1-2; D is ambiguous. CDR1 and CDR2 from the germline V gene are DFQATT and SNEGSKA (reference sequence). This CDR3 region has 13 residues. The ends were cut back, 3 bases at V and 4 bases at J, with 12 bases in the middle. CDR3 nucleotides: TGCAGTGCTAGTCTAGGCATGTTCTATGGCTACACCTTC. Translating it yields CSASLGMFYGYTF.